This T cell receptor beta chain stems from a study of T cells in Graves' hyperthyroidism and ophthalmopathy. This clonotype was counted ten times or more. Amplification yielded TCR beta CDR3 regions, with RNA transcripts as the source. First-round RT-PCR with HTBI primers amplified the TCR CDR3 region. Each CDR3 protein gets one entry after TCRdb re-called the multiplex PCR reads with MiXCR. This sample carries 480,000 or so distinct CDR3 sequences, 46% of them seen once, and the ten largest clones take 44%. The TCR sequence derives from an adult woman with Graves' disease, either hyperthyroidism or ophthalmopathy (not recorded which). The sample taken for sequencing was peripheral blood or thyroid tissue (not recorded which).

CDR3 nucleotides: TGCGCCAGCAGCCAAGACAGGGCGGGATCTGAAGCTTTCTTT. Its translation is CASSQDRAGSEAFF. The V call is TRBV4-3, the J call TRBJ1-1; D is possibly TRBD1 (5 bases). Germline lookup yields CDR1 LGHNA and CDR2 YSLEER. The V gene lost 0 bases and the J gene lost 6 bases, with 11 bases spanning the gap. There are 14 residues in the CDR3.